The 22 T cell receptor beta chains reported below all come from one sample, sequenced in a study of blood T cell repertoires in COVID-19. Some clones are missing from TCRdb's copy, which holds only in-frame ones; the method was immunoSEQ multiplex PCR. The sample holds 250,000 to 400,000 clones; 75% to 90% are singletons and the top ten take approximately 2.9%. The sequencing sample was made of peripheral blood. These receptors were taken from a woman younger than 45 with COVID-19, enrolled during active disease.

V usage is TRBV29-1 and J usage is TRBJ2-7; 12 bases are a match to TRBD2. V lost 7 bases and J lost 3; bases outside the gene matches: 4. The CDR3 covers 13 residues. Germline V gives CDR1 SQVTM, CDR2 ANQGSEA. Written as DNA, the CDR3 is TGCAGCGGCGGACTAGCGGGATACTACGAGCAGTACTTC. Its translation is CSGGLAGYYEQYF.

The J gene is TRBJ2-4, the V gene TRBV5-1; 10 bases align to TRBD1. The CDR3 covers 14 residues. V was pared by 4 bases and J by 7 bases, with 5 bases of the junction left unmatched. Germline V gene data show CDR1 as SGHRS and CDR2 as YFSETQ. This CDR3 reads CASSRDRGLNIQYF. The CDR3 nucleotides read TGCGCCAGCAGCCGTGACAGGGGGCTCAACATTCAGTACTTC.

V gene TRBV28 combines with J gene TRBJ2-7, with 9 bases matching TRBD1. The V and J ends lost 5 bases and 2 bases, in that order; junction bases with no gene match: 4. The CDR3 contains 14 residues. The germline gives CDR1 MDHEN, CDR2 SYDVKM. CDR3 amino acids: CASSTGTGTYEQYF. The CDR3 DNA is TGTGCCAGCAGTACCGGGACAGGGACCTACGAGCAGTACTTC.

The rearrangement links TRBV2 to TRBJ1-2; D might be TRBD1 (5 bases). Germline V gene data show CDR1 as SNHLY and CDR2 as FYNNEI. CDR3 length: 19 residues. V dropped 3 bases and J dropped 2 bases, with 25 bases sitting between them. The CDR3 region has the DNA TGTGCCAGCAGTGACACGACAGAGAACATTTCTTACAAGAACTATGGCTACACCTTC. Translated: CASSDTTENISYKNYGYTF.

In its sample, this clone was seen once. The chain is built from TRBV3-1 (or the pseudogene TRBV3-2) and TRBJ2-7, with 14 bases matching TRBD2. J gave up 6 bases and V 1 base, and 5 bases lay outside the gene matches. The CDR3 consists of 16 residues. Germline values: CDR1 LGHDT, CDR2 YNNKEL (reference sequence). CDR3 amino acids: CASSQGGLAGVREQYF. In nucleotides, the CDR3 is TGTGCCAGCAGCCAAGGGGGACTAGCGGGAGTCCGCGAGCAGTACTTC.

The chain employs TRBV6-6 and TRBJ2-1; 13 bases align to TRBD2. V gave up 7 bases and J gave up 7 bases; unmatched junction bases: 7. The CDR3 is 15 residues long. Looked up from germline, CDR1 is MNHNY and CDR2 is SVGAGI (reference sequence). The CDR3 loop reads CASTTQGLAGNEQFF. CDR3 DNA: TGTGCCAGCACCACCCAGGGACTAGCGGGGAATGAGCAGTTCTTC.

This chain joins TRBV10-2 and TRBJ1-5; 7 bases agree with TRBD1. V was clipped by 6 bases and J by 3 bases; unmatched bases: 8. This CDR3 contains 15 residues. CDR1 is WSHSY, CDR2 SAAADI, per germline. DNA for the CDR3: TGCGCCAGCAGCCAAGAGGGACAGTACAATCAGCCCCAGCATTTT. Residues: CASSQEGQYNQPQHF.

The rearrangement joins TRBV30 to TRBJ1-3, with no clear D. Deletions cut 0 bases from V and 5 bases from J, with 11 bases between. Germline CDR1 is GTSNPN and CDR2 is SVGIG (reference sequence). The CDR3 extends over 14 amino acids. The CDR3 loop reads CAWSVLRQRNTIYF. The DNA for the CDR3 is TGTGCCTGGAGTGTCTTGAGACAAAGAAACACCATATATTTT.

The chain couples TRBV2 to TRBJ2-1; tentative D call: TRBD1 (5 bases). Germline V gene lookup returns CDR1 SNHLY and CDR2 FYNNEI. The CDR3 spans 14 residues. The ends were cut back, 6 bases at V and 0 bases at J, with 9 bases in the middle. The CDR3 nucleotides are TGTGCCAGCAGAGGGGAAAGCTCCTACAATGAGCAGTTCTTC. It codes for CASRGESSYNEQFF.

This rearrangement joins TRBV5-1 to TRBJ1-1, with unresolved D. Deletions cut 0 bases from V and 4 bases from J, with 13 bases between. CDR1 is SGHRS and CDR2 is YFSETQ in the germline V gene. The CDR3 has 15 residues. The DNA of the CDR3 is TGCGCCAGCAGCTTGGAAGGTTGGAGTAGCACTGAAGCTTTCTTT. It specifies CASSLEGWSSTEAFF. The whole variable domain, remainder taken from reference TRBV5-1 and TRBJ1-1, is KAGVTQTPRYLIKTRGQQVTLSCSPISGHRSVSWYQQTPGQGLQFLFEYFSETQRNKGNFPGRFSGRQFSNSRSEMNVSTLELGDSALYLCASSLEGWSSTEAFFGQGTRLTVV.

This chain connects TRBV15 to TRBJ2-1, with TRBD2 matching 12 bases. V gave up 1 base and J gave up 7 bases; unmatched junction bases: 8. Germline V CDR1 and CDR2: LNHNV, YYDKDF (reference sequence). There are 17 residues in the CDR3. This chain's CDR3 is CATSRGPLAGGWNEQFF. The CDR3 DNA sequence: TGTGCCACCAGCAGAGGACCCCTAGCGGGAGGGTGGAATGAGCAGTTCTTC.

The chain is built from TRBV6-5 and TRBJ2-7; no clear D. The CDR3 has 12 residues. Germline CDR1 is MNHEY and CDR2 is SVGAGI. The V and J ends lost 4 bases and 4 bases respectively, with 8 bases between them. CDR3 loop: CASSLTGYEQYF. Written as DNA, the CDR3 is TGTGCCAGCAGTTTAACTGGTTACGAGCAGTACTTC.

The chain has TRBV5-4 and TRBJ2-5; the match to TRBD2 covers 8 bases. Germline loops: CDR1 SGHNT, CDR2 YYREEE (reference sequence). The CDR3 spans 15 residues. J lost 2 bases, V lost 4 bases, and 7 bases had no gene match. CDR3 region: CASSPNPSGQETQYF. CDR3 coding DNA: TGTGCCAGCAGCCCAAATCCTAGCGGGCAAGAGACCCAGTACTTC.

This clone appeared once. The V call is TRBV7-2, the J call TRBJ2-3; D gene unclear. Germline V lookup: CDR1 SGHTA, CDR2 FQGNSA. The V end lost 3 bases, the J end lost 4 bases, and 11 bases lay between the germline ends. CDR3 length: 14 residues. Here the CDR3 reads CASSLRPRSDTQYF. CDR3 coding DNA: TGTGCCAGCAGCTTGCGGCCGAGGTCAGATACGCAGTATTTT.

This chain uses TRBV3-1 (or the pseudogene TRBV3-2) with TRBJ1-2; perhaps TRBD1 as D (6 bases). Germline V gives CDR1 LGHDT, CDR2 YNNKEL (reference sequence). There are 13 residues in the CDR3. V lost 5 bases to trimming and J lost 13 bases, with 20 bases between them. The CDR3 loop reads CASSDRRDGDCTF. CDR3 sequence (DNA): TGTGCCAGCAGCGACAGGCGAGACGGAGATTGCACCTTC.

The J gene is TRBJ1-4, the V gene TRBV5-1, with 7 bases identical to TRBD1. Germline loops: CDR1 SGHRS, CDR2 YFSETQ. V trimming: 4 bases; J trimming: 5 bases; junction bases outside the gene matches: 5. The length of the CDR3 is 14 residues. CDR3 nucleotide sequence: TGCGCCAGCAGCGCGGGACAGAAGAATGAAAAACTGTTTTTT. It yields the protein CASSAGQKNEKLFF.

The CDR3 spells CASSTPQLANTGELFF. Written as DNA, the CDR3 is TGTGCCAGCAGCACCCCACAGCTCGCGAACACCGGGGAGCTGTTTTTT. The chain carries TRBV28 and TRBJ2-2; D is ambiguous. Trimming shortened V by 6 bases and J by 0 bases, and 14 bases separated the two germline ends. The CDR3 runs 16 residues. CDR1 and CDR2 from the germline V gene are MDHEN and SYDVKM. The whole variable domain, remainder taken from reference TRBV28 and TRBJ2-2, is DVKVTQSSRYLVKRTGEKVFLECVQDMDHENMFWYRQDPGLGLRLIYFSYDVKMKEKGDIPEGYSVSREKKERFSLILESASTNQTSMYLCASSTPQLANTGELFFGEGSRLTVL.

The CDR3 DNA reads TGTGCCACCAGCAGAGATCGGGGGACAGGGGGCCGGTATGGCTACACCTTC. It codes for CATSRDRGTGGRYGYTF. The rearrangement links TRBV15 to TRBJ1-2; 12 nucleotides agree with TRBD1. This CDR3 region has 17 residues. Germline lookup yields CDR1 LNHNV and CDR2 YYDKDF (reference sequence). V lost 0 bases, J lost 5 bases, and 7 bases stayed unmatched.

Points on this clone: This CDR3 is also generated by other DNA sequences in the sample. The chain links TRBV7-9 to TRBJ2-7; 12 bases map to TRBD2. CDR3 length equals 14 residues. Germline V CDR1 and CDR2: SEHNR, FQNEAQ (reference sequence). V shed 5 bases, J shed 3 bases, and the junction held 2 bases outside the gene matches. CDR3 bases: TGTGCCAGCAGCCCGACTAGCGGGAGCTACGAGCAGTACTTC. Its translation is CASSPTSGSYEQYF.

J is TRBJ1-6 and V is TRBV3-1 (or the pseudogene TRBV3-2); D is ambiguous. The germline gives CDR1 LGHDT, CDR2 YNNKEL (reference sequence). Trimming removed 3 bases from V and 0 bases from J, with 12 bases in between. The CDR3 covers 17 residues. The CDR3 nucleotides read TGTGCCAGCAGCCATAGAAGAGGGAGCTCCTATAATTCACCCCTCCACTTT. It specifies CASSHRRGSSYNSPLHF.

The J gene is TRBJ1-2, the V gene TRBV30; TRBD1 is a possible D gene (6 bases). The CDR3 totals 13 residues. V was cut by 0 bases and J by 6 bases, with 11 bases left in between. Germline V gene data show CDR1 as GTSNPN and CDR2 as SVGIG (reference sequence). The CDR3 DNA is TGTGCCTGGAGTGTAAGGGGGACAAATGGCTACACCTTC. Protein: CAWSVRGTNGYTF.

The chain carries TRBV19 and TRBJ1-2; 10 bases fit TRBD1. The junction had 12 bases not matched to a gene; V was cut back by 5 bases and J by 6 bases. This CDR3 comprises 16 residues. Germline CDR1 reads LNHDA; CDR2 reads SQIVND (reference sequence). DNA of the CDR3: TGTGCCAGTAGTTCCGGCCGGGACAGGGGTGTCCATGGCTACACCTTC. Translated: CASSSGRDRGVHGYTF.